This T cell receptor (beta chain) was identified in a study of cytomegalovirus exposure and HLA in healthy donors. General study results and limits: Association of about 17,000 TCR beta sequences with HLA alleles was found at 0.05 false discovery rate in a later analysis.

In regard to this clone: The antigen remains unidentified.

It was with 60 Vbeta and 13 Jbeta primers that the PCR ran. Only in-frame clones appear in the TCRdb table, and some are missing; sequencing was by immunoSEQ multiplex PCR. The sample records 160,000 or so clones, roughly 80% being singletons. Sequenced: PBMCs. The receptor comes from a man in his fifties or sixties in good health and CMV-seropositive.

The CDR3 sequence is CASSSGLAGVYNEQFF. In nucleotides, the CDR3 is TGTGCCAGCAGTTCTGGACTAGCGGGGGTATACAATGAGCAGTTCTTC. The chain has TRBV2 and TRBJ2-1; 13 positions agree with TRBD2. Germline CDR1 and CDR2: SNHLY and FYNNEI. The CDR3 is 16 amino acids. Trimming at V came to 5 bases and at J to 4 bases, leaving 5 bases not matched to a gene.